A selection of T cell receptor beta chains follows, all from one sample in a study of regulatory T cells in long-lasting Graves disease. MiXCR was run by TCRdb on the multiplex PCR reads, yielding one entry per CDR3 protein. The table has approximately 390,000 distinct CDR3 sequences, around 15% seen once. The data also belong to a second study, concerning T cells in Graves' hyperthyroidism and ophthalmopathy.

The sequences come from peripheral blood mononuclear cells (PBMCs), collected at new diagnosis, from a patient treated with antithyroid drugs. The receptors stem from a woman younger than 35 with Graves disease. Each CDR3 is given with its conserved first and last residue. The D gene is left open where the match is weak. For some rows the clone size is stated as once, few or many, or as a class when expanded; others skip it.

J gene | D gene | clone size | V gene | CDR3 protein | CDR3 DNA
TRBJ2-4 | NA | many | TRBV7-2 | CASSAVIRLHTQGNIQYF | TGTGCCAGCAGCGCCGTAATCAGGCTACATACCCAGGGAAACATTCAGTACTTC
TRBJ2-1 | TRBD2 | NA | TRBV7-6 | CASSGGTSGRDSYNEQFF | TGTGCCAGCAGCGGCGGGACTAGCGGGAGGGACTCCTACAATGAGCAGTTCTTC
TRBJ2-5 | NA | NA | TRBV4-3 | CASSQDRMGETQYF | TGCGCCAGCAGCCAAGACAGGATGGGGGAGACCCAGTACTTC
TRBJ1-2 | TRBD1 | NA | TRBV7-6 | CASSSDRGSRGYTF | TGTGCCAGCAGTTCTGACAGGGGGTCTAGGGGCTACACCTTC
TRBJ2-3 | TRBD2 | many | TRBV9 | CASSVALAGADTQYF | TGTGCCAGCAGCGTAGCGCTAGCGGGGGCGGATACGCAGTATTTT
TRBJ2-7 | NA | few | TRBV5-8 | CASSLAPGTTYEQYF | TGTGCCAGCAGCTTGGCCCCCGGGACGACCTACGAGCAGTACTTC
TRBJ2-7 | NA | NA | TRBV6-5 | CASSYSIRGASGEQYF | TGTGCCAGCAGTTACTCGATTCGGGGGGCGTCGGGAGAGCAGTACTTC
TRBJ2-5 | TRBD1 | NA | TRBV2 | CASSGTGALGETQYF | TGTGCCAGTTCCGGGACAGGGGCCCTTGGGGAGACCCAGTACTTC
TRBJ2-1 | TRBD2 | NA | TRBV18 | CASSRLPGTSGRGPSYNEQFF | TGTGCCAGCTCACGGCTTCCCGGGACTAGCGGGAGGGGGCCATCCTACAATGAGCAGTTCTTC
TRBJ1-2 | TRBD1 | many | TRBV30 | CACARQGGYGYTF | TGTGCCTGCGCCCGACAGGGGGGTTATGGCTACACCTTC
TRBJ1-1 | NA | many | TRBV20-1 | CSAPAGGRMNTEAFF | TGCAGTGCCCCGGCGGGGGGGCGCATGAACACTGAAGCTTTCTTT
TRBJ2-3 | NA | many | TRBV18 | CASSPDRRETDTQYF | TGTGCCAGCTCACCAGATCGGAGGGAAACAGATACGCAGTATTTT
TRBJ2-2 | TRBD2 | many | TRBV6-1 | CASCINLAGVLTGELFF | TGTGCCAGTTGTATCAATCTAGCGGGAGTTCTCACCGGGGAGCTGTTTTTT
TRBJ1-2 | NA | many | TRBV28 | CASSSPTTERFPYGYTF | TGTGCCAGCAGTTCCCCCACGACGGAGAGGTTTCCTTATGGCTACACCTTC
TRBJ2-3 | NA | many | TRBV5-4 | CASSFPSRLGVDTQYF | TGTGCCAGCAGCTTTCCCTCCCGATTGGGGGTAGATACGCAGTATTTT
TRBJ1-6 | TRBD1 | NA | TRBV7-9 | CASSLAGTGVLNSPLHF | TGTGCCAGCAGCTTAGCCGGGACAGGGGTATTGAATTCACCCCTCCACTTT
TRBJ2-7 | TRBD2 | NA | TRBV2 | CASSQERRGGSYEQYF | TGTGCCAGCAGCCAAGAAAGGCGGGGGGGATCCTACGAGCAGTACTTC
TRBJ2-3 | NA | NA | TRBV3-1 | CASRGGGAEADTQYF | TGTGCCAGCAGAGGGGGGGGAGCCGAGGCAGATACGCAGTATTTT
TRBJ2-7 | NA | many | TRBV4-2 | CASSQELGDSYEQYF | TGTGCCAGCAGCCAAGAGTTAGGGGATTCCTACGAGCAGTACTTC
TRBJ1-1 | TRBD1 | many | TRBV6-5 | CASSSDRVVNTEAFF | TGTGCCAGCAGTTCCGACAGGGTGGTGAACACTGAAGCTTTCTTT
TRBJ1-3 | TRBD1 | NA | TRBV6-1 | CASIETGSGNTIYF | TGTGCCAGCATCGAGACAGGGAGTGGAAACACCATATATTTT
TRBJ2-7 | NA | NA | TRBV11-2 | CASSFDDESGSVVYEQYF | TGTGCCAGCAGCTTCGATGATGAATCTGGGTCGGTAGTCTACGAGCAGTACTTC
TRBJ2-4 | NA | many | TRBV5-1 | CASSLEWGDIQYF | TGCGCCAGCAGCTTGGAATGGGGTGACATTCAGTACTTC
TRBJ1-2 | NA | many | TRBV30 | CAWSRGDNYGYTF | TGTGCCTGGAGTAGGGGGGATAACTATGGCTACACCTTC
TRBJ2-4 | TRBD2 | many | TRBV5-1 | CASSLGDWGGSHIQYF | TGCGCCAGCAGCTTGGGCGATTGGGGGGGGTCGCACATTCAGTACTTC
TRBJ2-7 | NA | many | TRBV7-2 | CASSSSRGYEQYF | TGTGCCAGCAGCTCCTCAAGGGGCTACGAGCAGTACTTC
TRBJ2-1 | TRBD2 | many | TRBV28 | CASSYLPPGGGLDEQFF | TGTGCCAGCAGTTACCTTCCACCGGGAGGTGGGCTCGATGAGCAGTTCTTC
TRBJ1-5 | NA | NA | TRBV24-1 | CATSRSGVGQPQHF | TGTGCCACCAGTCGATCAGGGGTCGGGCAGCCCCAGCATTTT
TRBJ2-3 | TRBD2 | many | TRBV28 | CAIGTSGRARTDTQYF | TGTGCCATCGGGACTAGCGGGAGGGCCAGAACAGATACGCAGTATTTT
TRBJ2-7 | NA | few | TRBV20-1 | CSARAAGLPNYEQYF | TGCAGTGCTAGAGCCGCAGGGTTACCAAACTACGAGCAGTACTTC
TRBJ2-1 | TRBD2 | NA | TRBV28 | CASSELVAGEGEQFF | TGTGCCAGCAGTGAATTGGTAGCGGGAGAGGGTGAGCAGTTCTTC
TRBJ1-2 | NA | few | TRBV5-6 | CASSTGGYNYGYTF | TGTGCCAGCAGCACGGGGGGGTATAACTATGGCTACACCTTC
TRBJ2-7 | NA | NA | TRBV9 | CASSVEEGAEQYF | TGTGCCAGCAGCGTAGAAGAGGGTGCCGAGCAGTACTTC
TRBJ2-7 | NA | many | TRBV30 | CAWSAGGNEQYF | TGTGCCTGGTCGGCCGGGGGCAACGAGCAGTACTTC
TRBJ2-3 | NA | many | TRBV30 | CAWSVQETDTQYF | TGTGCCTGGAGTGTACAGGAGACAGATACGCAGTATTTT
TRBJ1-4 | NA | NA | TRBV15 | CATSSQAATAAEKLFF | TGTGCCACCAGCAGTCAGGCGGCCACGGCGGCGGAAAAACTGTTTTTT
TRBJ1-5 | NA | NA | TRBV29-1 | CSVGGVSNQPQHF | TGCAGCGTTGGTGGGGTTAGCAATCAGCCCCAGCATTTT
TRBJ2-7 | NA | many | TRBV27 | CASSSGGIHEQYF | TGTGCCAGCAGTTCAGGGGGGATCCACGAGCAGTACTTC
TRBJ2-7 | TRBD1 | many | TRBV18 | CASSPRQGAGYEQYF | TGTGCCAGCTCACCGAGACAGGGGGCTGGATACGAGCAGTACTTC
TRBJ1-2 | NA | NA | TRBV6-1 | CASSQTPWSSYYGYTF | TGTGCCAGCAGCCAAACCCCTTGGTCCTCCTATTATGGCTACACCTTC
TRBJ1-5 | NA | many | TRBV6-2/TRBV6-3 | CASSYVGLGNQPQHF | TGTGCCAGCAGTTACGTGGGGTTAGGCAATCAGCCCCAGCATTTT
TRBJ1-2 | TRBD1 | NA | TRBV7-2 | CASSPGTGALNYGYTF | TGTGCCAGCAGCCCCGGGACAGGGGCGCTAAACTATGGCTACACCTTC
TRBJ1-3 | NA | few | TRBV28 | CASSPVDSSSGNTIYF | TGTGCCAGCAGTCCCGTCGACTCGAGCTCTGGAAACACCATATATTTT
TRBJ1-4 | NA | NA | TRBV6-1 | CASSPRQTYEKLFF | TGTGCCAGCAGTCCCCGACAGACCTACGAAAAACTGTTTTTT
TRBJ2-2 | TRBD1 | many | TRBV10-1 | CASSTAGGKGELFF | TGCGCCAGCAGTACCGCAGGGGGCAAGGGGGAGCTGTTTTTT
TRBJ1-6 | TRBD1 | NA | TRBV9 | CASSTGQGVSPLHF | TGTGCCAGCAGCACGGGACAGGGGGTTTCACCCCTCCACTTT
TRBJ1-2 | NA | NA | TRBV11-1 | CASTPRGDTFYGYTF | TGTGCCAGCACCCCTCGTGGGGACACCTTCTATGGCTACACCTTC
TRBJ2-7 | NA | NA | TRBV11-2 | CASSQDIGDRTYEQYF | TGTGCCAGCAGCCAAGATATCGGGGACCGAACCTACGAGCAGTACTTC
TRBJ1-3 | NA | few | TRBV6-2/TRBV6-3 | CASGNSGNTIYF | TGTGCCAGCGGAAATTCTGGAAACACCATATATTTT